The rows below give T cell receptor beta chains drawn from one sample of a study of CD8+ T cells in alopecia areata. Sequenced by immunoSEQ multiplex PCR; TCRdb stores in-frame clones only, minus some. This table holds 130,000 or so clones, approximately 86% found once. Sequenced here: CD8+ T cells sorted from blood, sampled at week 4, from a patient treated with tofacitinib. These receptors were obtained from a human donor with alopecia areata. CDR3s include the opening cysteine and the closing phenylalanine or tryptophan. A D gene is named only where the DNA matches it firmly. Not all rows give a size; the values are once, few, many and, for expanded clones, a class.

TRBV9	-	TRBJ2-7	TRBD2	TGTGCCAGCAGCGTAAGCAGCGGGGGGGCCGGTGAGCAGTACTTC	CASSVSSGGAGEQYF
TRBV4-1	once	TRBJ2-1	TRBD2	TGCGCCAGCAGCCATCGACTAGCGGGAGGGCACAATGAGCAGTTCTTC	CASSHRLAGGHNEQFF
TRBV6-5	-	TRBJ2-7	-	TGTGCCAGCAGCCCCGAGACGCACGCCTACGAGCAGTACTTC	CASSPETHAYEQYF
TRBV29-1	-	TRBJ2-3	TRBD2	TGCAGCGTTCTTTTGGGACTAGCAAGCACAGATACGCAGTATTTT	CSVLLGLASTDTQYF
TRBV4-1	-	TRBJ2-7	-	TGCGCCAGCAGCTACGGACAGACCTACGAGCAGTACTTC	CASSYGQTYEQYF
TRBV11-2	-	TRBJ2-3	-	TGTGCCAGCAGCTCTGGTCAGGGGTTAGATACGCAGTATTTT	CASSSGQGLDTQYF
TRBV7-9	-	TRBJ2-3	-	TGTGCCAGCAGCTTAGAAGGGCATCCCGATACGCAGTATTTT	CASSLEGHPDTQYF
TRBV27	-	TRBJ2-1	-	TGTGCCAGCAGTTTTGGGCAGCATGAGCAGTTCTTC	CASSFGQHEQFF
TRBV30	-	TRBJ1-1	-	TGTGCCTGGAGTGTCTCCGGGACTGAAGCTTTCTTT	CAWSVSGTEAFF
TRBV7-2	-	TRBJ2-1	-	TGTGCCAGCAGCTTCAGGTTCCCCGTGAATGAGCAGTTCTTC	CASSFRFPVNEQFF
TRBV27	-	TRBJ2-7	-	TGTGCCAGCAGTTTATCTACGGAGGGCTACGAGCAGTACTTC	CASSLSTEGYEQYF
TRBV25-1	-	TRBJ2-2	-	TGTGCCAGCAGTGAGGGGGCGGCCCCTGACGGGGAGCTGTTTTTT	CASSEGAAPDGELFF
TRBV4-1	few	TRBJ2-7	-	TGCTCGAGCAGGGGAAGGGCCTCCTCCTACGAGCAGTACTTC	CSSRGRASSYEQYF
TRBV6-4	-	TRBJ1-1	-	TGTGCCAGCAGTGACCGGGACAACACTGAAGCTTTCTTT	CASSDRDNTEAFF
TRBV19	-	TRBJ2-1	TRBD1	TGTGCCACTAGTCCCGGGACAGGGATCTACAATGAGCAGTTCTTC	CATSPGTGIYNEQFF
TRBV13	-	TRBJ1-2	-	TGTGCCAGCAGCCGGCCTAAACACTATGGCTACACCTTC	CASSRPKHYGYTF
TRBV30	few	TRBJ1-1	-	TGTGCTTGGGGTATGAACACTGAAGCTTTCTTT	CAWGMNTEAFF
TRBV29-1	-	TRBJ2-1	TRBD2	TGCAGCGCCCGGACTAGCGGAACCTACAATGAGCAGTTCTTC	CSARTSGTYNEQFF
TRBV27	-	TRBJ1-1	-	TGTGCCAGCAGTTTATGGGGGGAGAACACTGAAGCTTTCTTT	CASSLWGENTEAFF
TRBV30	once	TRBJ1-1	TRBD1	TGTGCCTGGAGCACAGGGGGCGATCGCACTGAAGCTTTCTTT	CAWSTGGDRTEAFF
TRBV27	-	TRBJ1-5	-	TGTGCCAGCAGTTTATCCCAACGGACGCAGCCCCAGCATTTT	CASSLSQRTQPQHF
TRBV6-1	-	TRBJ2-5	-	TGTGCCAGCAGTGATCGGACCCTAACTCAAGAGACCCAGTACTTC	CASSDRTLTQETQYF
TRBV7-6	-	TRBJ2-2	TRBD2	TGTGCCAGCAGCACGACCGGGGGGGCCGAATATCGCTCCGGGGAGCTGTTTTTT	CASSTTGGAEYRSGELFF
TRBV2	-	TRBJ2-2	-	TGTGCCAGCAGCCGATTCACAGGGCCCGAGAACACCGGGGAGCTGTTTTTT	CASSRFTGPENTGELFF
TRBV7-2	-	TRBJ2-7	TRBD1	TGTGCCAGCAGCGGACAGAGGACAGGGCTCGACGAGCAGTACTTC	CASSGQRTGLDEQYF
TRBV27	-	TRBJ1-1	-	TGTGCCAGCATTTGGGGCAGAGAAGCTTTCTTT	CASIWGREAFF
TRBV7-9	few	TRBJ2-7	-	TGTGCCAGCAGCTTAACCTACGAGCAGTACTTC	CASSLTYEQYF
TRBV5-6	once	TRBJ2-5	-	TGTGCCAGCAGCTTGACGAGGGGGGGCAGAGAGACCCAGTACTTC	CASSLTRGGRETQYF
TRBV27	once	TRBJ2-3	-	TGTGCCAGCAGTCTCGTGCGGTGGGCAGATACGCAGTATTTT	CASSLVRWADTQYF
TRBV7-9	once	TRBJ1-3	TRBD1	TGTGCCAGCAGCGGCTACAGGGGAAGCTCTGGAAACACCATATATTTT	CASSGYRGSSGNTIYF
TRBV7-9	-	TRBJ2-1	TRBD2	TGTGCCAGCAGTTCCACTAGCGGGAGCTCCTACAATGAGCAGTTCTTC	CASSSTSGSSYNEQFF
TRBV5-1	-	TRBJ2-7	-	TGCGCCAGCAGCTTGGTGGACCCGAACGACTACGAGCAGTACTTC	CASSLVDPNDYEQYF
TRBV6-1	-	TRBJ2-1	-	TGTGCCATCTTTATTGCAGGGAATGAGCAGTTCTTC	CAIFIAGNEQFF
TRBV30	-	TRBJ1-1	-	TGTGCCTGGACCCAGCAGGCAACCACTGAAGCTTTCTTT	CAWTQQATTEAFF
TRBV19	-	TRBJ2-1	TRBD2	TGTGCCAGTATCGGGACTAGCGGGAGTTTCAATGAGCAGTTCTTC	CASIGTSGSFNEQFF
TRBV5-1	-	TRBJ1-1	-	TGCGCCAGCAGCTTAGGCGACACTGAAGCTTTCTTT	CASSLGDTEAFF
TRBV5-1	-	TRBJ2-7	TRBD2	TGCGCCAGCAGCTTGTATTTAGCGGGAGCCTACGAGCAGTACTTC	CASSLYLAGAYEQYF
TRBV29-1	-	TRBJ1-1	-	TGCAGCGTTGAAGATCGCGGTGAGGGCACTGAAGCTTTCTTT	CSVEDRGEGTEAFF
TRBV7-9	-	TRBJ2-1	TRBD2	TGTGCCAGCAGCTTAGGTGGGACTAGTAGGAATGAGCAGTTCTTC	CASSLGGTSRNEQFF
TRBV9	-	TRBJ2-3	-	TGTGCCAGCAGCGGAGATACGCAGTATTTT	CASSGDTQYF
TRBV13	-	TRBJ2-7	TRBD1	TGTGCCAGCAGCTTAAGAGACAGGGCCTTCTACGAGCAGTACTTC	CASSLRDRAFYEQYF
TRBV5-6	-	TRBJ1-2	-	TGTGCCAGCAGCCCGTCGTTGAGGGGAGGCCTTCCCTACTATGGCTACACCTTC	CASSPSLRGGLPYYGYTF
TRBV27	once	TRBJ2-2	-	TGTGCCAGCAGCTTTCGGACCGGGGAGCTGTTTTTT	CASSFRTGELFF
TRBV10-3	once	TRBJ2-7	TRBD1	TGTGCCATCAGTGAGTCCTGGACAGGTAAGGACAACGAGCAGTACTTC	CAISESWTGKDNEQYF
TRBV5-6	-	TRBJ1-3	-	TGTGCCAGCAGGCCTACTCTCATCGGAAACACCATATATTTT	CASRPTLIGNTIYF
TRBV30	-	TRBJ1-5	-	TGTGCCTGGAGTCCCGCAGAGAATCAGCCCCAGCATTTT	CAWSPAENQPQHF
TRBV4-2	-	TRBJ2-1	TRBD2	TGTGCCAGCAGCCAAGCGGGAGCGGGGAACGAGCAGTTCTTC	CASSQAGAGNEQFF
TRBV4-1	-	TRBJ2-1	-	TGCGCCAGCAGCCAAGGGCCCTCCAATGAGCAGTTCTTC	CASSQGPSNEQFF
TRBV19	-	TRBJ2-5	TRBD2	TGTGCCAGTAGTCCAAGCGGGAGGACCCGGGGAGAGACCCAGTACTTC	CASSPSGRTRGETQYF
TRBV27	-	TRBJ2-3	TRBD1	TGTGCCAGCAGTTCTGACAGGGGCACAGATACGCAGTATTTT	CASSSDRGTDTQYF
TRBV6-6	-	TRBJ2-7	-	TGTGCCAGCAGTTTCATGGAAGTAGACGAGCAGTACTTC	CASSFMEVDEQYF
TRBV6-1	-	TRBJ2-4	TRBD1	TGTGCCAGCAGTGGATCCTCACAGGGGGCTCGAGACATTCAGTACTTC	CASSGSSQGARDIQYF
TRBV4-1	-	TRBJ2-1	-	TGCGCCAGCAGGCCCTTTTCGGGGGACTCCGAGCAGTTCTTC	CASRPFSGDSEQFF
TRBV29-1	-	TRBJ1-1	-	TGCAGCGTCGACCGGGACACTGAAGCTTTCTTT	CSVDRDTEAFF
TRBV11-2	-	TRBJ2-1	TRBD2	TGTGCCAGCAGCCCGGGACTAGGAGGGCCCAATGAGCAGTTCTTC	CASSPGLGGPNEQFF